A single TCR beta chain is shown here with its context. Germline CDR1 is SGHTS and CDR2 is YDEGEE. The V end was cut by 2 bases, the J end by 7 bases, with 12 bases between. This CDR3 contains 13 residues. Original processing notes: Reference gene primer amplification yielded estimated nucleated cell counts. Data came from immunoSEQ multiplex PCR; TCRdb stores just in-frame clones and leaves some out. V, J and clone size are taken as reported in that table, and D and trimming were inferred from the DNA itself. The profile shows 250,000 or so clones, 84% of them singletons. The data were taken from a study of blood T cell repertoires in COVID-19. The wider study: Some COVID-19 samples were acute and others convalescent; all came from the United States, Italy and Spain. Sample material is recorded as cDNA or gDNA derived from T cells, B-cell-depleted T cells, or PBMCs.

The material sequenced was peripheral blood. The J gene is TRBJ1-1, the V gene TRBV5-8; D might be TRBD1 (6 bases). This clonotype was sampled from a man between 35 and 55 years old who had recovered from COVID-19. The CDR3 DNA is TGTGCCAGCAGCTTTAGGGGGGGATATGAAGCTTTCTTT. Its translation is CASSFRGGYEAFF.